The sample holds many counts of the clone carrying this T cell receptor (beta chain). Its target is unknown. The data belong to a study of shared clonotypes between healthy human individuals. General study points: Compared with memory subsets, naive subsets generally had larger estimated richness.

Measured with immunoSEQ multiplex PCR; TCRdb has only the in-frame clones, and not every one. Here the sample spans under 1,100,000 clones, 65% to 80% being singletons. Sequencing input: memory CD4+ T cells sorted from blood. Subset defined: CD45RA-negative fraction. The clonotype was recovered from a man between 18 and 35 years old in good health.

CDR3 sequence reads: CASSLTFLAGGPSETQYF. In DNA form, the CDR3 reads TGCGCCAGCAGCTTGACTTTCCTAGCGGGAGGGCCTTCGGAGACCCAGTACTTC. This chain joins TRBV5-1 and TRBJ2-5; 12 bases match TRBD2. Germline CDR1 is SGHRS and CDR2 is YFSETQ. Losses at the gene ends were 1 base for V and 5 bases for J; bases not matched to a gene: 12. There are 18 residues in the CDR3.